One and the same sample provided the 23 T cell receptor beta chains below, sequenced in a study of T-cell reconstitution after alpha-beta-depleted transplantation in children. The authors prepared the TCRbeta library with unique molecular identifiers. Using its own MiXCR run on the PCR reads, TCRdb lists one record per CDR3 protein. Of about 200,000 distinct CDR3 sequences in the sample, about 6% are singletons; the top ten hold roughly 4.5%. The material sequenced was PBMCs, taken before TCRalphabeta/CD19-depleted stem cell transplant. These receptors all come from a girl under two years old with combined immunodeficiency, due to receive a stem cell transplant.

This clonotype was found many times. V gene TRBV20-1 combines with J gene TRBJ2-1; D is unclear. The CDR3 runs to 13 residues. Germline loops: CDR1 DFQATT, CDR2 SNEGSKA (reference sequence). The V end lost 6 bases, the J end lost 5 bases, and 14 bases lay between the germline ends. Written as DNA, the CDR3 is TGCAGTGCCTCGGAACCCTTAAACAATGAGCAGTTCTTC. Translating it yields CSASEPLNNEQFF.

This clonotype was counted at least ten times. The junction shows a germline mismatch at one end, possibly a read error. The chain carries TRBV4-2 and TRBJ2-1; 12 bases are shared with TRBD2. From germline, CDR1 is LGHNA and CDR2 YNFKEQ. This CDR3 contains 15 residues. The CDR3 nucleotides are TGTGCCAGCAGCGAAGACGGGACTAGCGGGAATGAGCAGTTCTTC. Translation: CASSEDGTSGNEQFF.

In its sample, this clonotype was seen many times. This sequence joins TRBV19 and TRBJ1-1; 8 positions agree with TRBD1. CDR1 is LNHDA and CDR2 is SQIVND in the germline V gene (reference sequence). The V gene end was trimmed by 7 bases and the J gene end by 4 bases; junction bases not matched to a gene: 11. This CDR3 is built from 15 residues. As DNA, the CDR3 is TGTGCCAGTATTGATCGCAGGGGGCAGGGCACTGAAGCTTTCTTT. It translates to CASIDRRGQGTEAFF.

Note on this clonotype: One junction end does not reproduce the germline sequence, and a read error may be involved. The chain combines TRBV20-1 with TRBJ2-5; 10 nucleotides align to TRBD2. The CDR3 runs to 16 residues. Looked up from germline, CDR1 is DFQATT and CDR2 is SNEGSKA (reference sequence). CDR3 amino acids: CCARDPSSGSRETQYF. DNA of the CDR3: TGCTGTGCTAGAGATCCCTCTAGCGGGAGCCGAGAGACCCAGTACTTC.

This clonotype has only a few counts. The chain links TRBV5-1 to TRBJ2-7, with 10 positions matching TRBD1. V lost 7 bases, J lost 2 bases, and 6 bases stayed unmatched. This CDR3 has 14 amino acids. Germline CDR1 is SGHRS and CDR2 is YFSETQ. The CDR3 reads CASGRDRGAYEQYF. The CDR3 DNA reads TGCGCCAGCGGACGGGACAGGGGAGCCTACGAGCAGTACTTC.

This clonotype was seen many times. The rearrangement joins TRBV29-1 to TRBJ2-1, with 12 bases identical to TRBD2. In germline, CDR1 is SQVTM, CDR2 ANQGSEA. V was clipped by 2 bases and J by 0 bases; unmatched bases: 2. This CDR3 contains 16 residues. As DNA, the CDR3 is TGCAGCGTTGAATGGGGACTAGCGGGCTCCTACAATGAGCAGTTCTTC. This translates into CSVEWGLAGSYNEQFF.

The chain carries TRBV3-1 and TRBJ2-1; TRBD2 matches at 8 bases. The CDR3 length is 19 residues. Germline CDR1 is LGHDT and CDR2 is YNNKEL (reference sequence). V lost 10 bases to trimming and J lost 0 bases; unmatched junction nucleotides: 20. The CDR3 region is CAISYLLADGQSSYNEQFF. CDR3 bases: TGTGCCATCAGTTACTTACTAGCGGATGGACAGAGCTCCTACAATGAGCAGTTCTTC.

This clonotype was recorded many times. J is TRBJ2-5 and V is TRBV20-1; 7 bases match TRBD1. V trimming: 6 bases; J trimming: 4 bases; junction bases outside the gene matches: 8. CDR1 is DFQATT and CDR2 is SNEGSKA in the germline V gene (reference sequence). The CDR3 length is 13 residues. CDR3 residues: CSATATGRETQYF. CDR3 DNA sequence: TGCAGTGCCACCGCGACAGGGAGAGAGACCCAGTACTTC.

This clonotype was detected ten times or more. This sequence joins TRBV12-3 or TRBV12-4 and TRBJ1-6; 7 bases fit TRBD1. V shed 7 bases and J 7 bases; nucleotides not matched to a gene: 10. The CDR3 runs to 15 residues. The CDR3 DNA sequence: TGTGCCAGCACCCCCCTGGGACAGAAAAATTCACCCCTCCACTTT. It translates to CASTPLGQKNSPLHF.

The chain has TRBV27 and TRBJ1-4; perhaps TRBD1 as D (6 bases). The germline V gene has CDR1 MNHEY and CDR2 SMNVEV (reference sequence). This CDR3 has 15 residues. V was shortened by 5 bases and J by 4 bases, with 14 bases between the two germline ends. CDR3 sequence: CASSAWGQYNEKLFF. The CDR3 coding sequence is TGTGCCAGCAGTGCATGGGGGCAGTATAATGAAAAACTGTTTTTT.

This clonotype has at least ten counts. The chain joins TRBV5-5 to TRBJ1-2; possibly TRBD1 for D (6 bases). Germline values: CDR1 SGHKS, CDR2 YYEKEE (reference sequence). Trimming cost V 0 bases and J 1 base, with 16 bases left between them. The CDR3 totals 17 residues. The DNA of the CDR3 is TGTGCCAGCAGCTTGGGGCCCCCGGGGGGCGATAACTATGGCTACACCTTC. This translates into CASSLGPPGGDNYGYTF.

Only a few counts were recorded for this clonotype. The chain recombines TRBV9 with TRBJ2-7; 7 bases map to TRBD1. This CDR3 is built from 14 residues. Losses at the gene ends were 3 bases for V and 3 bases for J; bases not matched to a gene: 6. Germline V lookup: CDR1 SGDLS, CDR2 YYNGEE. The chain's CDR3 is CASSGRDRDYEQYF. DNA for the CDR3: TGTGCCAGCAGCGGCCGGGACAGAGACTACGAGCAGTACTTC.

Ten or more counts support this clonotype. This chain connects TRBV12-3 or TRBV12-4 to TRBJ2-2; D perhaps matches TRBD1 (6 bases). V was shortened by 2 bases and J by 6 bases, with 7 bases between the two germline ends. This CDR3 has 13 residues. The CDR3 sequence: CASSLSGAGELFF. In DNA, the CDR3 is TGTGCCAGCAGTTTATCAGGGGCCGGGGAGCTGTTTTTT.

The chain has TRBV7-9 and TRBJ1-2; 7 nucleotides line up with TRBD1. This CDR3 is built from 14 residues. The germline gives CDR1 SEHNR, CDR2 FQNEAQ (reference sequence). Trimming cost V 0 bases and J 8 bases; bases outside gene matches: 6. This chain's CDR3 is CASSLAWRGQGYTF. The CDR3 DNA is TGTGCCAGCAGCTTAGCGTGGAGGGGGCAAGGCTACACCTTC.

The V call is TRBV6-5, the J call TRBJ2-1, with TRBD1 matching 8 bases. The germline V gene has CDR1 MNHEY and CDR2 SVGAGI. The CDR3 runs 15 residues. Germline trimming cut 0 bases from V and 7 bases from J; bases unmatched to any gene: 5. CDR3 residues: CASSYSGQVKNEQFF. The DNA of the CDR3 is TGTGCCAGCAGTTACTCGGGACAGGTCAAGAATGAGCAGTTCTTC.

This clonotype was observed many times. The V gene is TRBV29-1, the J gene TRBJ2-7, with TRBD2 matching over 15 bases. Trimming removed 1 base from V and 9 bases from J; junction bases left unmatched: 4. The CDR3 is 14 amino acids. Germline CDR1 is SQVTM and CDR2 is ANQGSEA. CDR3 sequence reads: CSVEGTSGGAGQYF. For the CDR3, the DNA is TGCAGCGTTGAAGGGACTAGCGGGGGGGCCGGGCAGTACTTC.

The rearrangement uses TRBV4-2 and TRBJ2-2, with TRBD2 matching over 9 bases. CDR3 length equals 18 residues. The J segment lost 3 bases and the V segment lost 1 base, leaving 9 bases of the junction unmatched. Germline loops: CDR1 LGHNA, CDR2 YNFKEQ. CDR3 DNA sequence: TGTGCCAGCAGCCAAGGCCCACTCGCGGGGGGGGACACCGGGGAGCTGTTTTTT. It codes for CASSQGPLAGGDTGELFF.

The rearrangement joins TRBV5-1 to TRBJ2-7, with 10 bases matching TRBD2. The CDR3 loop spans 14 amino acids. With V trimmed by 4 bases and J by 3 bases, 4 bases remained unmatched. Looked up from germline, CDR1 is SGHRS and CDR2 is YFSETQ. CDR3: CASSTWTSGYEQYF. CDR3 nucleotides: TGCGCCAGCAGCACTTGGACTAGCGGCTACGAGCAGTACTTC.

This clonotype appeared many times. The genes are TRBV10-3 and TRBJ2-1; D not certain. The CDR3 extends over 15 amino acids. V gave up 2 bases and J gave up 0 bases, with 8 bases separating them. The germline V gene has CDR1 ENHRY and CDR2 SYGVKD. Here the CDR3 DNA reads TGTGCCATCAGTGAGGACCCCCCCTCCTACAATGAGCAGTTCTTC. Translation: CAISEDPPSYNEQFF.

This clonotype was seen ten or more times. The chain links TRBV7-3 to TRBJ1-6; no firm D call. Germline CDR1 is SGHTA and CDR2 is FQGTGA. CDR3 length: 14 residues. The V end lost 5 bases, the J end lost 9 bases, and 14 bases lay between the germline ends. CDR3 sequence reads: CASSAQQRGSPLHF. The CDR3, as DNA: TGTGCCAGCAGCGCCCAGCAACGGGGTTCACCCCTCCACTTT.

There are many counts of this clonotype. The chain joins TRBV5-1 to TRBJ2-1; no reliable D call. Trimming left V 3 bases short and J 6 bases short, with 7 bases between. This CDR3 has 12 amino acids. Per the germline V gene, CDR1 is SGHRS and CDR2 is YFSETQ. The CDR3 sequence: CASSSGPNEQFF. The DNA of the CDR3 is TGCGCCAGCAGCTCTGGACCCAATGAGCAGTTCTTC.

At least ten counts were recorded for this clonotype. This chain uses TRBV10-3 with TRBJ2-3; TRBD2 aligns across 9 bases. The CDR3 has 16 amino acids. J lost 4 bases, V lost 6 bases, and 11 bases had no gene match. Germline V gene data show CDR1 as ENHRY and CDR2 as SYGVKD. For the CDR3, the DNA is TGTGCCATCAGCGATACGCGGGGGGGTATTCCAGATACGCAGTATTTT. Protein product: CAISDTRGGIPDTQYF.

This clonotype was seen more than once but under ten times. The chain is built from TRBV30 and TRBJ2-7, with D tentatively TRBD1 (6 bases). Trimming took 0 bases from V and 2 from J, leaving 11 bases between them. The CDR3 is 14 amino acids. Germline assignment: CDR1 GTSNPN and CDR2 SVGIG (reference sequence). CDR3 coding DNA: TGTGCCTGGAGTGTACTCAACAGGGCCTACGAGCAGTACTTC. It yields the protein CAWSVLNRAYEQYF.